The clone carrying this T cell receptor (beta chain) was seen a single time. V was shortened by 0 bases and J by 1 base, with 7 bases between the two germline ends. In germline, CDR1 is SGDLS, CDR2 YYNGEE. The CDR3 is 14 amino acids. The sample belongs to a study of blood T cell repertoires in COVID-19. Clones were sequenced by immunoSEQ multiplex PCR, and TCRdb holds only the in-frame ones, with some missing. The sample lists fewer than 350,000 clones, around 90% seen once, with less than 10% in the top ten. The sample comprised peripheral blood. The chain joins TRBV9 to TRBJ1-1; D is ambiguous. This TCR was sampled from a man between 18 and 29 years old with active or convalescent COVID-19. The CDR3 reads CASSVDAGNTEAFF. The CDR3, as DNA: TGTGCCAGCAGCGTAGATGCCGGGAACACTGAAGCTTTCTTT.